Following are 31 T cell receptor beta chains from one sample sequenced in a study of OX40 agonist ivuxolimab in advanced cancers. The data were produced by immunoSEQ multiplex PCR, yet TCRdb's version contains in-frame clones alone and is incomplete. Of about 54,000 clones listed, approximately 90% are singletons. This specimen was CD4+ or CD8+ T cells sorted from blood, taken in a trial of the OX40 agonist ivuxolimab. The source is an adult with an advanced solid tumor such as melanoma, head and neck, liver or kidney cancer.

The genes are TRBV15 and TRBJ2-7, with 8 bases fitting TRBD1. The CDR3 consists of 14 residues. With V trimmed by 0 bases and J by 6 bases, 4 bases remained unmatched. The germline CDR1 and CDR2 sequences are LNHNV and YYDKDF (reference sequence). CDR3 sequence (DNA): TGTGCCACCAGCAGAGATAGAACAGGGGGCGAGCAGTACTTC. Protein sequence: CATSRDRTGGEQYF.

This chain uses TRBV9 with TRBJ1-2; D may be TRBD1 (5 bases). The germline V gene encodes CDR1 SGDLS and CDR2 YYNGEE. CDR3 length equals 16 residues. V lost 0 bases and J lost 1, with 13 bases in between. As DNA, the CDR3 is TGTGCCAGCAGCGTAGCCCTGGGGACGTATAACTATGGCTACACCTTC. Its translation is CASSVALGTYNYGYTF.

The CDR3 bases are TGTGCCAGCAGTTACCTTATGGGCTACGAGCAGTACTTC. Residues: CASSYLMGYEQYF. The rearrangement joins TRBV6-5 to TRBJ2-7; D uncertain. The CDR3 loop spans 13 amino acids. Germline CDR1 and CDR2: MNHEY and SVGAGI. Trimming removed 2 bases from V and 3 bases from J, with 8 bases in between.

The rearrangement links TRBV27 to TRBJ2-2; the D is unclear. CDR3 size: 15 residues. Germline lookup yields CDR1 MNHEY and CDR2 SMNVEV (reference sequence). V was trimmed by 0 bases and J by 3 bases, leaving 8 bases between them. The CDR3 DNA reads as TGTGCCAGCAGTTTATCCCATCACTACACCGGGGAGCTGTTTTTT. Residues: CASSLSHHYTGELFF.

J is TRBJ2-6 and V is TRBV5-1, with D possibly being TRBD2 (6 bases). Germline assignment: CDR1 SGHRS and CDR2 YFSETQ. Deletions cut 0 bases from V and 4 bases from J, with 14 bases between. The CDR3 extends over 17 amino acids. The CDR3 DNA sequence: TGCGCCAGCAGCTTGGCCGCCGGAGGGGAAGGGGCCAACGTCCTGACTTTC. Protein: CASSLAAGGEGANVLTF.

The chain is built from TRBV6-1 and TRBJ1-3; unclear D gene. Trimming removed 8 bases at V and 0 bases at J, with 14 bases between. The germline CDR1 and CDR2 sequences are MNHNS and SASEGT. The CDR3 consists of 15 residues. CDR3 sequence: CASVEKPGSGNTIYF. CDR3 DNA: TGTGCCAGCGTAGAAAAGCCAGGCTCTGGAAACACCATATATTTT.

V and J are TRBV27 and TRBJ2-1, with D uncertain. This CDR3 is built from 12 residues. Per germline, CDR1 MNHEY and CDR2 SMNVEV (reference sequence). The ends were cut back, 3 bases at V and 9 bases at J, with 9 bases in the middle. In DNA, the CDR3 is TGTGCCAGCAGTTTGCGGCTAGGTGAGCAGTTCTTC. Residues: CASSLRLGEQFF.

The chain has TRBV5-5 and TRBJ2-7; 16 bases line up with TRBD2. Germline V gene data show CDR1 as SGHKS and CDR2 as YYEKEE (reference sequence). This CDR3 contains 18 residues. V shed 5 bases and J 1 base; nucleotides not matched to a gene: 9. DNA of the CDR3: TGTGCCAGCAGATACCGGGGACTAGCGGGAGGGCCTTCCTACGAGCAGTACTTC. This codes for CASRYRGLAGGPSYEQYF.

The CDR3 spells CASSRPTEAFF. The CDR3 DNA is TGTGCCAGCAGTCGACCCACTGAAGCTTTCTTT. The chain couples TRBV6-9 to TRBJ1-1; D not certain. Germline V gene sequence: CDR1 MNHGY, CDR2 SVAAGI. The CDR3 loop spans 11 amino acids. Trimming left V 5 bases short and J 4 bases short, with 5 bases between.

This sequence joins TRBV11-2 and TRBJ2-7; 8 bases map to TRBD2. Unmatched junction bases numbered 15, after V lost 4 bases and J lost 7 bases. Germline-derived CDR1 and CDR2 are SGHAT and FQNNGV. The CDR3 loop spans 16 amino acids. The CDR3 reads CASSSTGWRGAGEQYF. CDR3 coding DNA: TGTGCCAGCAGCTCCACCGGCTGGCGGGGGGCGGGGGAGCAGTACTTC.

This sequence joins TRBV11-1 and TRBJ1-2; the D is unclear. The CDR3 is made up of 11 amino acids. The V and J ends lost 1 base and 8 bases respectively, with 5 bases between them. Looked up from germline, CDR1 is SGHAT and CDR2 is FQDESV (reference sequence). The CDR3 region is CASSLVYGYTF. In nucleotides, the CDR3 is TGTGCCAGCAGCTTAGTGTACGGCTACACCTTC.

The CDR3 spells CASSSDSNTGELFF. DNA for the CDR3: TGTGCCAGCAGTTCGGACTCCAACACCGGGGAGCTGTTTTTT. V and J are TRBV7-9 and TRBJ2-2; weak D call: TRBD2 (5 bases). CDR1 SEHNR and CDR2 FQNEAQ come from the germline V gene (reference sequence). The V and J ends lost 6 bases and 2 bases respectively, with 10 bases between them. The CDR3 contains 14 residues. Drawing the rest from reference TRBV7-9 and TRBJ2-2, the complete variable domain is DTGVSQNPRHKITKRGQNVTFRCDPISEHNRLYWYRQTLGQGPEFLTYFQNEAQLEKSRLLSDRFSAERPKGSFSTLEIQRTEQGDSAMYLCASSSDSNTGELFFGEGSRLTVL.

The rearrangement uses TRBV7-2 and TRBJ1-1; D is ambiguous. V lost 3 bases and J 7 bases, leaving 9 bases between the germline ends. Germline V gene lookup returns CDR1 SGHTA and CDR2 FQGNSA. The length of the CDR3 is 12 residues. The CDR3 nucleotides are TGTGCCAGCAGCTTTGTAGGACTTGAAGCTTTCTTT. Protein: CASSFVGLEAFF.

The chain joins TRBV18 to TRBJ2-4; no clear D gene. From germline, CDR1 is KGHSH and CDR2 LQKENI. CDR3 length: 15 amino acids. Trimming left V 2 bases short and J 0 bases short, with 8 bases between. DNA of the CDR3: TGTGCCAGCTCACCAGAGGTTGTAGCCAAAAACATTCAGTACTTC. It yields the protein CASSPEVVAKNIQYF.

This rearrangement joins TRBV9 to TRBJ2-5, with 7 bases identical to TRBD2. Germline V gene data show CDR1 as SGDLS and CDR2 as YYNGEE. This CDR3 contains 15 residues. Trimming removed 4 bases from V and 4 bases from J; junction bases left unmatched: 10. The CDR3 is CASSPRLANSETQYF. The CDR3 DNA follows: TGTGCCAGCAGCCCCCGACTAGCAAATTCAGAGACCCAGTACTTC.

This clone is a singleton in its sample. This rearrangement joins TRBV5-1 to TRBJ1-2; 7 bases fit TRBD1. The V segment lost 4 bases and the J segment 6 bases; nucleotides outside the gene matches: 6. Looked up from germline, CDR1 is SGHRS and CDR2 is YFSETQ. The CDR3 runs to 13 residues. In nucleotides, the CDR3 is TGCGCCAGCAGCCTACAGGGGAGGGATGGCTACACCTTC. It yields the protein CASSLQGRDGYTF.

V is TRBV5-4 and J is TRBJ1-2, with D uncertain. V lost 0 bases and J 8 bases, leaving 11 bases between the germline ends. The V gene's germline CDR1 is SGHNT and CDR2 YYREEE (reference sequence). CDR3 length: 13 amino acids. The CDR3 bases are TGTGCCAGCAGCTTGGACAGCTTCCTCGGCTACACCTTC. Its protein is CASSLDSFLGYTF. The full variable domain, with the rest looked up from reference TRBV5-4 and TRBJ1-2, is ETGVTQSPTHLIKTRGQQVTLRCSSQSGHNTVSWYQQALGQGPQFIFQYYREEENGRGNFPPRFSGLQFPNYSSELNVNALELDDSALYLCASSLDSFLGYTFGSGTRLTVV.

The V call is TRBV7-6, the J call TRBJ2-6; TRBD2 aligns across 10 bases. Trimming took 0 bases from V and 0 from J; bases not matched to a gene: 8. This CDR3 is 20 amino acids long. Germline V gene data show CDR1 as SGHVS and CDR2 as FNYEAQ. The DNA of the CDR3 is TGTGCCAGCAGCTTAGCGCCAACTAGCGGGACCCACTCTGGGGCCAACGTCCTGACTTTC. It codes for CASSLAPTSGTHSGANVLTF.

The chain has TRBV7-8 and TRBJ2-7, with 10 bases identical to TRBD1. The CDR3 loop spans 16 amino acids. J gave up 0 bases and V 5 bases, and 7 bases lay outside the gene matches. Germline-derived CDR1 and CDR2 are SGHVS and FQNEAQ. CDR3 nucleotide sequence: TGTGCCAGCAGCCCCCGGGACAGGGGAACCTCCTACGAGCAGTACTTC. This sequence encodes CASSPRDRGTSYEQYF.

CDR3 DNA sequence: TGTGCCAGCAGCGTGGCCGCAATTCGGGCCGGGGAGCTGTTTTTT. It specifies CASSVAAIRAGELFF. This chain connects TRBV9 to TRBJ2-2; D gene ambiguous. Trimming removed 2 bases at V and 6 bases at J, with 14 bases between. This CDR3 comprises 15 residues. Germline CDR1 SGDLS, CDR2 YYNGEE.

Here the CDR3 reads CASSASETEAFF. The CDR3 bases are TGTGCCAGCAGCGCCTCGGAGACTGAAGCTTTCTTT. The V call is TRBV2, the J call TRBJ1-1; no definite D call. Deletions cut 6 bases from V and 5 bases from J, with 10 bases between. CDR1 is SNHLY, CDR2 FYNNEI, per germline. The CDR3 is made up of 12 amino acids. Using reference TRBV2 and TRBJ1-1 for the parts outside the CDR3, the full variable domain is EPEVTQTPSHQVTQMGQEVILRCVPISNHLYFYWYRQILGQKVEFLVSFYNNEISEKSEIFDDQFSVERPDGSNFTLKIRSTKLEDSAMYFCASSASETEAFFGQGTRLTVV.

The rearrangement links TRBV10-3 to TRBJ1-5; a weak D match, TRBD1 (5 bases). V shed 2 bases and J shed 4 bases, with 6 bases lying between them. The CDR3 spans 13 residues. CDR1 ENHRY and CDR2 SYGVKD come from the germline V gene. DNA of the CDR3: TGTGCCATCAGTGAGAGGGGTAATCAGCCCCAGCATTTT. Its translation is CAISERGNQPQHF.

The chain is built from TRBV28 and TRBJ2-6; D might be TRBD1 (6 bases). Germline V lookup: CDR1 MDHEN, CDR2 SYDVKM. Trimming removed 3 bases from V and 0 bases from J, with 12 bases in between. This CDR3 has 17 residues. CDR3 protein: CASSFRTESSGANVLTF. For the CDR3, the DNA is TGTGCCAGCAGTTTTAGGACAGAGAGCTCTGGGGCCAACGTCCTGACTTTC.

The chain employs TRBV6-6 and TRBJ1-2; 7 positions match TRBD1. Trimming cost V 7 bases and J 5 bases; bases outside gene matches: 7. The V gene's germline CDR1 is MNHNY and CDR2 SVGAGI (reference sequence). The CDR3 extends over 13 amino acids. The CDR3 bases are TGTGCCAGCAAAAAGGGGGACAGATATGGCTACACCTTC. Protein product: CASKKGDRYGYTF.

This clone occurred once. The V and J genes are TRBV19 and TRBJ1-5; D is ambiguous. The CDR3 has 16 amino acids. With 3 bases removed from V and 1 base from J, the gap between germline ends came to 13 bases. From germline, CDR1 is LNHDA and CDR2 SQIVND (reference sequence). This CDR3 reads CASSMWGRVSNQPQHF. The CDR3 nucleotides read TGTGCCAGTAGTATGTGGGGTAGGGTAAGCAATCAGCCCCAGCATTTT.

This clone was picked up one time. V is TRBV7-3 and J is TRBJ2-1; possible D gene TRBD1, 6 bases. Per germline, CDR1 SGHTA and CDR2 FQGTGA. Trimming removed 5 bases at V and 7 bases at J, with 15 bases between. The CDR3 extends over 14 amino acids. In DNA form, the CDR3 reads TGTGCCAGCAGCCCAATCCGAGGGGGAAATGAGCAGTTCTTC. It translates to CASSPIRGGNEQFF.

The genes are TRBV13 and TRBJ1-4; D is perhaps TRBD1 (6 bases). The CDR3 runs to 14 residues. Germline V gene data show CDR1 as PRHDT and CDR2 as FYEKMQ (reference sequence). The ends were cut back, 4 bases at V and 8 bases at J, with 14 bases in the middle. CDR3 nucleotides: TGTGCCAGCAGCTGGACAGTCCTCGGGGAAAAACTGTTTTTT. Translation gives CASSWTVLGEKLFF.

The gene calls are TRBV7-3 and TRBJ2-3; D possibly corresponds to TRBD2 (6 bases). CDR1 and CDR2 (germline): SGHTA, FQGTGA. The length of the CDR3 is 14 residues. V was trimmed by 5 bases and J by 2 bases, leaving 11 bases between them. The CDR3 here is CASSPGTVTDTQYF. In DNA, the CDR3 is TGTGCCAGCAGCCCAGGGACTGTCACAGATACGCAGTATTTT.

This sequence joins TRBV6-1 and TRBJ2-7, with a possible D match to TRBD2 (5 bases). This CDR3 is 12 amino acids long. Germline CDR1 and CDR2: MNHNS and SASEGT. V was shortened by 8 bases and J by 3 bases, with 11 bases between the two germline ends. The CDR3 sequence is CASGRDYYEQYF. The CDR3 nucleotides are TGTGCCAGCGGCCGGGATTACTACGAGCAGTACTTC.

The chain combines TRBV7-9 with TRBJ1-6, with D unclear. Germline V CDR1 and CDR2: SEHNR, FQNEAQ (reference sequence). Trimming pared 1 base from V and 11 bases from J, leaving 6 bases between. The CDR3 extends over 12 amino acids. This CDR3 is CASSLEATPLHF. CDR3 nucleotide sequence: TGTGCCAGCAGCTTAGAAGCTACACCCCTCCACTTT.

DNA for the CDR3: TGTGCCATCAGTGAGTCAGCCGAGACCCAGTACTTC. This codes for CAISESAETQYF. The gene calls are TRBV10-3 and TRBJ2-5, with unresolved D. V was clipped by 0 bases and J by 5 bases, with 4 bases between them. The germline V gene has CDR1 ENHRY and CDR2 SYGVKD. The CDR3 is 12 amino acids.